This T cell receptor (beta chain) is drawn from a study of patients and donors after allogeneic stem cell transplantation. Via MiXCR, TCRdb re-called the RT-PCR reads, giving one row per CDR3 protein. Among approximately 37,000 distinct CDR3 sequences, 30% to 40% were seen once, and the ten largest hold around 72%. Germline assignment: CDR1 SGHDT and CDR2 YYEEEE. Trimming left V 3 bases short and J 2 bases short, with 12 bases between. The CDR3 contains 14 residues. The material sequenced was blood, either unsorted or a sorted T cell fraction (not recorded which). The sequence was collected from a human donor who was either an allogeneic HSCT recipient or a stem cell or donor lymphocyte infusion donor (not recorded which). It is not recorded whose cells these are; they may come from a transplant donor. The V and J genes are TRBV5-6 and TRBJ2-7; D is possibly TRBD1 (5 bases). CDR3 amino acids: CASSSIGHTYEQYF. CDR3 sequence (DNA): TGTGCCAGCAGCTCTATTGGACATACCTACGAGCAGTACTTC.